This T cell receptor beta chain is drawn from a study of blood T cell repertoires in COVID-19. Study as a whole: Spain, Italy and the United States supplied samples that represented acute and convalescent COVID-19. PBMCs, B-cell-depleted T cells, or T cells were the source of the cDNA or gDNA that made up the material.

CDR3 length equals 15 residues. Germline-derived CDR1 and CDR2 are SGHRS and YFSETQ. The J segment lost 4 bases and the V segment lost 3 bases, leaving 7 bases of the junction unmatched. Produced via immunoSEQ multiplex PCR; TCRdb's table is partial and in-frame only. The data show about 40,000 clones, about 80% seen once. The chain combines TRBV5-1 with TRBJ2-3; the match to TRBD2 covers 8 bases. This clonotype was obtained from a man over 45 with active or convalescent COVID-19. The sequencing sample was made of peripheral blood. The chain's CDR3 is CASSSGRGGPDTQYF. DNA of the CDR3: TGCGCCAGCAGCTCGGGACGGGGGGGTCCAGATACGCAGTATTTT.